These 13 T cell receptor beta chains were sequenced from one sample in a study of OX40 agonist ivuxolimab in advanced cancers. Using immunoSEQ multiplex PCR, the repertoire was profiled, and TCRdb retains in-frame clones only, with some absent. The sample includes tens of thousands of clones, 88% of them seen just once. The material sequenced was CD4+ or CD8+ T cells sorted from blood, taken in a trial of the OX40 agonist ivuxolimab. These TCRs come from an adult with an advanced solid tumor such as melanoma, head and neck, liver or kidney cancer.

This clone was seen only once. V usage is TRBV2 and J usage is TRBJ2-6; D might be TRBD1 (6 bases). The CDR3 is made up of 13 amino acids. Trimming pared 10 bases from V and 4 bases from J, leaving 11 bases between. From germline, CDR1 is SNHLY and CDR2 FYNNEI. The CDR3 reads CATRTAGANVLTF. The DNA of the CDR3 is TGTGCCACCAGGACAGCCGGGGCCAACGTCCTGACTTTC.

The rearrangement joins TRBV11-3 to TRBJ1-4; the match to TRBD1 covers 9 bases. This CDR3 comprises 17 residues. The junction had 8 bases not matched to a gene; V was cut back by 1 base and J by 5 bases. The germline V gene has CDR1 SGHNT and CDR2 YENEEA. The CDR3, as DNA: TGTGCCAGCAGCTTAGGCCCCTCGACAGGGGGGAATGAAAAACTGTTTTTT. It specifies CASSLGPSTGGNEKLFF.

The chain joins TRBV28 to TRBJ1-5; 7 bases map to TRBD1. With V trimmed by 6 bases and J by 3 bases, 5 bases remained unmatched. The germline gives CDR1 MDHEN, CDR2 SYDVKM. CDR3 size: 14 residues. Written as DNA, the CDR3 is TGTGCCAGCAGCCCTGGGACAGCCAATCAGCCCCAGCATTTT. Amino acids: CASSPGTANQPQHF.

This clone occurred once. The chain couples TRBV2 to TRBJ1-2; perhaps TRBD1 as D (6 bases). V dropped 6 bases and J dropped 7 bases, with 12 bases sitting between them. The CDR3 has 12 residues. CDR1 SNHLY and CDR2 FYNNEI come from the germline V gene. This chain's CDR3 is CASRIQGSGYTF. CDR3 DNA sequence: TGTGCCAGCAGGATACAGGGATCTGGCTACACCTTC. The variable domain in full, with the rest retrieved from reference TRBV2 and TRBJ1-2, is EPEVTQTPSHQVTQMGQEVILRCVPISNHLYFYWYRQILGQKVEFLVSFYNNEISEKSEIFDDQFSVERPDGSNFTLKIRSTKLEDSAMYFCASRIQGSGYTFGSGTRLTVV.

The rearrangement joins TRBV5-8 to TRBJ1-3, with D hard to call. This CDR3 has 15 amino acids. Trimming removed 4 bases at V and 0 bases at J, with 11 bases between. From germline, CDR1 is SGHTS and CDR2 YDEGEE. The CDR3 coding sequence is TGTGCCAGCAGCCCAGACGTCTTCTCTGGAAACACCATATATTTT. Translated, it gives CASSPDVFSGNTIYF.

J is TRBJ2-7 and V is TRBV18; D is undetermined. Trimming removed 0 bases at V and 2 bases at J, with 11 bases between. CDR1 is KGHSH and CDR2 is LQKENI in the germline V gene. The CDR3 is 15 residues long. CDR3 in amino acids: CASSPPSGVTYEQYF. The CDR3 region has the DNA TGTGCCAGCTCACCACCTTCTGGGGTCACCTACGAGCAGTACTTC.

The rearrangement links TRBV6-1 to TRBJ1-3; perhaps TRBD1 as D (5 bases). The germline V gene encodes CDR1 MNHNS and CDR2 SASEGT. Trimming removed 0 bases at V and 2 bases at J, with 8 bases between. The CDR3 sequence is 15 residues long. The CDR3 region has the DNA TGTGCCAGCAGTGAAGCGAGGGGTACTGGAAACACCATATATTTT. It specifies CASSEARGTGNTIYF.

The chain couples TRBV7-2 to TRBJ1-5; D uncertain. CDR1 is SGHTA, CDR2 FQGNSA, per germline. V lost 4 bases, J lost 7 bases, and 14 bases lay in between. The CDR3 covers 14 residues. The CDR3 spells CASSSAGDRQPQHF. The DNA for the CDR3 is TGTGCCAGCAGCTCCGCAGGTGATAGGCAGCCCCAGCATTTT.

This clone was observed a handful of times. This chain uses TRBV5-4 with TRBJ2-1; D gene uncertain. The CDR3 consists of 12 residues. V was shortened by 4 bases and J by 7 bases, with 9 bases between the two germline ends. Germline V gene lookup returns CDR1 SGHNT and CDR2 YYREEE (reference sequence). This chain's CDR3 is CASSVDGNEQFF. CDR3 in DNA: TGTGCCAGCAGCGTTGACGGTAATGAGCAGTTCTTC.

This clone has a handful of counts. The chain combines TRBV27 with TRBJ2-1; maybe TRBD2 (6 bases). CDR1 MNHEY and CDR2 SMNVEV come from the germline V gene (reference sequence). This CDR3 spans 16 amino acids. V lost 6 bases to trimming and J lost 7 bases, with 22 bases between them. This chain's CDR3 is CASRTVQSKGLNEQFF. The CDR3 DNA is TGTGCCAGCAGGACAGTACAGTCGAAAGGACTAAATGAGCAGTTCTTC.

This chain links TRBV27 with TRBJ2-1; D is possibly TRBD2 (6 bases). Trimming cost V 2 bases and J 10 bases, with 9 bases left between them. Germline V CDR1 and CDR2: MNHEY, SMNVEV (reference sequence). The CDR3 sequence is 12 residues long. CDR3 bases: TGTGCCAGCAGTTTAGCGGCGGGGGAGCAGTTCTTC. Protein sequence: CASSLAAGEQFF.

In this sample, this clone turned up a few times. The V call is TRBV10-1, the J call TRBJ2-7, with 14 bases fitting TRBD2. V was clipped by 8 bases and J by 6 bases; unmatched bases: 3. The CDR3 has 13 amino acids. Germline lookup yields CDR1 WNHNN and CDR2 SYGVQD (reference sequence). CDR3 in DNA: TGCGCCAGCTCGGGACTAGCGGGAGTCGAGCAGTACTTC. Amino acid sequence: CASSGLAGVEQYF.

V gene TRBV11-3 combines with J gene TRBJ2-1; possible D gene TRBD2, 6 bases. Germline V gene data show CDR1 as SGHNT and CDR2 as YENEEA. Trimming removed 1 base from V and 4 bases from J, with 11 bases in between. The CDR3 length is 15 residues. The CDR3 reads CASSLGGGTYNEQFF. In DNA, the CDR3 is TGTGCCAGCAGCTTAGGGGGCGGGACTTACAATGAGCAGTTCTTC.